The entry below gives a single T cell receptor beta chain sequence along with its context. Germline values: CDR1 MRHNA, CDR2 SNTAGT. This CDR3 has 13 amino acids. Between the trimmed V and J ends, which lost 4 bases and 7 bases, there was a span of 11 bases. These data belong to a study of control samples from healthy donors and cancer patients. This table comes from immunoSEQ multiplex PCR, and its TCRdb copy is limited to in-frame clones, with some not included. This table holds almost 90,000 clones, 86% found once. The sequencing input was blood. This receptor was obtained from a man aged 25-40 years in good health. The chain carries TRBV6-4 and TRBJ1-5; D is uncertain. CDR3 in amino acids: CASSGEGGQPQHF. The DNA of the CDR3 is TGTGCCAGCAGTGGGGAGGGCGGCCAGCCCCAGCATTTT.